The clone carrying this T cell receptor beta chain has only a few counts. This specimen belongs to a study of T-cell reconstitution after alpha-beta-depleted transplantation in children. Unique molecular identifiers were used to barcode this TCRbeta library. TCRdb independently ran MiXCR on the PCR reads; one entry per CDR3 protein. The data contain some 500,000 distinct CDR3 sequences, around a third of them singletons. The V gene's germline CDR1 is LNHNV and CDR2 YYDKDF (reference sequence). The germline V and J ends were trimmed by 2 bases and 8 bases, with 17 bases remaining between them. CDR3 length equals 15 residues.

The material was PBMCs from the stem cell graft donor, obtained from the stem cell graft. This clonotype originated in a human donor who donated a stem cell graft to a child with aplastic anemia. V is TRBV15 and J is TRBJ2-3, with D possibly being TRBD2 (6 bases). The DNA of the CDR3 is TGTGCCACCAGCAGACTAGTAGCGGAACTTTCTACGCAGTATTTT. Translated: CATSRLVAELSTQYF.